Below, 32 T cell receptor beta chains from the same sample are listed, as sequenced in a study of neoadjuvant anti-PD-1 for oral cavity cancer. Libraries were prepared by immunoSEQ multiplex PCR; TCRdb keeps only in-frame clonotypes and omits some of them. The data show under 20,000 clones, around 72% seen once. The sequencing here drew on PBMCs, taken before nivolumab (anti-PD-1) treatment. The receptors stem from a person between 40 and 80 years old with oral cavity squamous cell carcinoma.

The V call is TRBV5-1, the J call TRBJ2-1, with TRBD2 identical over 12 bases. Germline V gives CDR1 SGHRS, CDR2 YFSETQ. The V segment lost 4 bases and the J segment 9 bases; nucleotides outside the gene matches: 5. This CDR3 is 14 amino acids long. CDR3 sequence (DNA): TGCGCCAGCAGCCTAGCGGGAGGGCCTTTTGAGCAGTTCTTC. Its translation: CASSLAGGPFEQFF.

The chain joins TRBV2 to TRBJ2-5; 7 positions match TRBD2. The CDR3 has 12 amino acids. From germline, CDR1 is SNHLY and CDR2 FYNNEI. V shed 9 bases, J shed 3 bases, and the junction held 4 bases outside the gene matches. This CDR3 reads CASGTNEETQYF. CDR3 bases: TGTGCCAGTGGGACTAATGAAGAGACCCAGTACTTC. Variable domain in full (rest from reference TRBV2 and TRBJ2-5): EPEVTQTPSHQVTQMGQEVILRCVPISNHLYFYWYRQILGQKVEFLVSFYNNEISEKSEIFDDQFSVERPDGSNFTLKIRSTKLEDSAMYFCASGTNEETQYFGPGTRLLVL.

The chain recombines TRBV27 with TRBJ2-5; D not resolved. V lost 5 bases and J 2 bases, leaving 9 bases between the germline ends. The germline V gene encodes CDR1 MNHEY and CDR2 SMNVEV (reference sequence). The CDR3 has 13 amino acids. Here the CDR3 DNA reads TGTGCCAGCAGTGTAAGGGATCAAGAGACCCAGTACTTC. Translation: CASSVRDQETQYF.

The rearrangement joins TRBV28 to TRBJ2-3; TRBD2 matches at 8 bases. Per germline, CDR1 MDHEN and CDR2 SYDVKM. This CDR3 comprises 14 residues. The junction had 7 bases not matched to a gene; V was cut back by 5 bases and J by 6 bases. The CDR3 is CASSDGTRSDTQYF. The CDR3 nucleotides are TGTGCCAGCAGTGACGGGACTAGGTCTGATACGCAGTATTTT.

This rearrangement joins TRBV4-1 to TRBJ1-5; D is undetermined. Germline lookup yields CDR1 MGHRA and CDR2 YSYEKL. The CDR3 sequence is 13 residues long. V was shortened by 4 bases and J by 5 bases, with 9 bases between the two germline ends. CDR3 DNA sequence: TGCGCCAGCAGCCCCCGCGGGGATCAGCCCCAGCATTTT. This encodes CASSPRGDQPQHF.

This clone was observed a handful of times. The gene calls are TRBV5-6 and TRBJ2-7, with 8 bases lining up with TRBD1. Germline V gene lookup returns CDR1 SGHDT and CDR2 YYEEEE. This CDR3 is 13 amino acids long. J lost 5 bases, V lost 3 bases, and 4 bases had no gene match. The CDR3 region is CASSWWTGNEQYF. The CDR3 nucleotides are TGTGCCAGCAGCTGGTGGACAGGGAACGAGCAGTACTTC.

The V and J genes are TRBV15 and TRBJ2-5, with 7 bases identical to TRBD2. The CDR3 extends over 15 amino acids. The J segment lost 5 bases and the V segment lost 5 bases, leaving 11 bases of the junction unmatched. CDR1 and CDR2 (germline): LNHNV, YYDKDF (reference sequence). The CDR3 nucleotides are TGTGCCACCAGCCCTACAGGCGGGAGAGGTGAGACCCAGTACTTC. Its translation: CATSPTGGRGETQYF. Full variable domain (missing parts from reference TRBV15 and TRBJ2-5): DAMVIQNPRYQVTQFGKPVTLSCSQTLNHNVMYWYQQKSSQAPKLLFHYYDKDFNNEADTPDNFQSRRPNTSFCFLDIRSPGLGDTAMYLCATSPTGGRGETQYFGPGTRLLVL.

This clone was counted only a few times. The chain couples TRBV4-1 to TRBJ2-7; D is possibly TRBD2 (5 bases). V lost 5 bases and J lost 2, with 22 bases in between. The CDR3 extends over 17 amino acids. CDR1 and CDR2 (germline): MGHRA, YSYEKL. CDR3 loop: CASSSDGGRGRPYEQYF. CDR3 coding DNA: TGCGCCAGCAGCTCCGACGGCGGTCGAGGGAGACCCTACGAGCAGTACTTC.

The chain combines TRBV6-5 with TRBJ2-1, with D possibly TRBD2 on 6 matching bases. Germline V gene lookup returns CDR1 MNHEY and CDR2 SVGAGI. This CDR3 has 16 amino acids. The V and J ends lost 0 bases and 5 bases respectively, with 14 bases between them. CDR3 region: CASSYSKGGLDNEQFF. The CDR3 DNA reads TGTGCCAGCAGTTACTCGAAGGGAGGACTTGACAATGAGCAGTTCTTC.

The chain joins TRBV15 to TRBJ1-1; TRBD1 matches 10 bases. The V gene end was trimmed by 9 bases and the J gene end by 0 bases; junction bases not matched to a gene: 7. Germline V lookup: CDR1 LNHNV, CDR2 YYDKDF (reference sequence). The CDR3 length is 15 residues. The CDR3 nucleotides read TGTGCCACGAGCTTTGGGACAGGGGTGAACACTGAAGCTTTCTTT. Encoded protein: CATSFGTGVNTEAFF.

This clone was detected a few times. The genes are TRBV5-6 and TRBJ1-2; 7 bases align to TRBD1. Germline lookup yields CDR1 SGHDT and CDR2 YYEEEE. The CDR3 totals 14 residues. After removal of 3 bases from V and 5 bases from J, the junction contained 7 bases not matched to a gene. The CDR3 DNA is TGTGCCAGCAGCTCCGACAGGGATTGGTATGGCTACACCTTC. Its protein product is CASSSDRDWYGYTF.

The rearrangement uses TRBV7-9 and TRBJ2-1; D perhaps matches TRBD2 (6 bases). Looked up from germline, CDR1 is SEHNR and CDR2 is FQNEAQ (reference sequence). The CDR3 consists of 14 residues. V was cut by 5 bases and J by 7 bases, with 15 bases left in between. The CDR3, as DNA: TGTGCCAGCAGCCAACCGGGACTCCCAAATGAGCAGTTCTTC. This gives the protein CASSQPGLPNEQFF.

This clone was seen only a few times. V is TRBV10-3 and J is TRBJ2-7; the D gene is possibly TRBD2 (6 bases). Germline assignment: CDR1 ENHRY and CDR2 SYGVKD. Between the trimmed V and J ends, which lost 5 bases and 3 bases, there was a span of 8 bases. The CDR3 has 12 amino acids. CDR3 nucleotide sequence: TGTGCCATCAGTCGGGAGAACTACGAGCAGTACTTC. Residues: CAISRENYEQYF.

This clone has more than one count but fewer than ten. The gene calls are TRBV5-1 and TRBJ2-1; possible D gene TRBD2, 5 bases. The CDR3 spans 14 residues. The germline CDR1 and CDR2 sequences are SGHRS and YFSETQ. V lost 2 bases and J 10 bases, leaving 16 bases between the germline ends. The CDR3 nucleotides read TGCGCCAGCAGCTTCTTTCGGGATAAAGACGAGCAGTTCTTC. Translated: CASSFFRDKDEQFF.

In this sample, this clone turned up a few times. The V and J genes are TRBV27 and TRBJ2-7; 14 bases agree with TRBD2. Germline V gene sequence: CDR1 MNHEY, CDR2 SMNVEV (reference sequence). This CDR3 is 15 amino acids long. J lost 6 bases, V lost 7 bases, and 8 bases had no gene match. The CDR3 sequence is CASIETSGRAREQYF. Here the CDR3 DNA reads TGTGCCAGCATCGAGACTAGCGGGAGGGCCCGCGAGCAGTACTTC.

The rearrangement joins TRBV5-4 to TRBJ2-3; D might be TRBD2 (5 bases). Trimming shortened V by 4 bases and J by 0 bases, and 15 bases separated the two germline ends. This CDR3 is built from 16 residues. Germline lookup yields CDR1 SGHNT and CDR2 YYREEE (reference sequence). The CDR3 DNA follows: TGTGCCAGCAGCCCGGCGCGAGAGCGGAGCACAGATACGCAGTATTTT. Amino acids: CASSPARERSTDTQYF.

This clone appeared a few times. The rearrangement links TRBV11-2 to TRBJ2-7; D unresolved. The CDR3 runs to 11 residues. Germline V lookup: CDR1 SGHAT, CDR2 FQNNGV. V was clipped by 2 bases and J by 3 bases, with 2 bases between them. CDR3 sequence (DNA): TGTGCCAGCAGCTTACTCTACGAGCAGTACTTC. Protein sequence: CASSLLYEQYF.

This chain uses TRBV27 with TRBJ1-2; D call uncertain. The CDR3 has 15 residues. Trimming took off 1 base at V and 8 bases at J, with 17 bases between the two ends. Germline CDR1 is MNHEY and CDR2 is SMNVEV (reference sequence). CDR3 sequence (DNA): TGTGCCAGCAGTTTATTGGCGGATGGGAGATCCGGCTACACCTTC. Protein sequence: CASSLLADGRSGYTF.

V gene TRBV5-1 combines with J gene TRBJ2-1; the D gene is possibly TRBD2 (6 bases). Trimming pared 4 bases from V and 5 bases from J, leaving 13 bases between. The germline CDR1 and CDR2 sequences are SGHRS and YFSETQ. The CDR3 runs 14 residues. CDR3 amino acids: CASSPRLGDNEQFF. As DNA, the CDR3 is TGCGCCAGCAGCCCCCGACTAGGGGACAATGAGCAGTTCTTC.

The V call is TRBV30, the J call TRBJ2-7; D is undetermined. Germline-derived CDR1 and CDR2 are GTSNPN and SVGIG (reference sequence). Trimming shortened V by 0 bases and J by 5 bases, and 8 bases separated the two germline ends. The CDR3 runs 12 residues. The CDR3 region is CAWSVQADEQYF. CDR3 sequence (DNA): TGTGCCTGGAGTGTGCAGGCTGACGAGCAGTACTTC.

The rearrangement uses TRBV6-5 and TRBJ2-3, with TRBD2 matching over 7 bases. Germline loops: CDR1 MNHEY, CDR2 SVGAGI. V lost 11 bases to trimming and J lost 0 bases; unmatched junction nucleotides: 11. The CDR3 has 15 amino acids. The DNA for the CDR3 is TGTGCCCTAGCCTTACGGGAGGTTAGCACAGATACGCAGTATTTT. Its protein is CALALREVSTDTQYF.

This clone was observed a few times. The rearrangement joins TRBV7-9 to TRBJ2-7, with TRBD2 matching over 10 bases. The trim removed 4 bases at V and 6 bases at J, leaving 9 bases unmatched. The CDR3 spans 15 residues. The germline gives CDR1 SEHNR, CDR2 FQNEAQ (reference sequence). The DNA for the CDR3 is TGTGCCAGCAGCTCCCAGGGGCTAGCGGGAGTCGAGCAGTACTTC. It translates to CASSSQGLAGVEQYF.

CDR3 coding DNA: TGTGCCAGCAGCTTGGGGCTAGCGGGAGAACAGGAGACCCAGTACTTC. Translated: CASSLGLAGEQETQYF. The V and J genes are TRBV5-4 and TRBJ2-5; TRBD2 matches 10 bases. CDR3 size: 16 residues. Germline V gene data show CDR1 as SGHNT and CDR2 as YYREEE (reference sequence). Trimming at V came to 0 bases and at J to 5 bases, leaving 7 bases not matched to a gene.

The V call is TRBV29-1, the J call TRBJ1-3, with D possibly being TRBD1 (6 bases). This CDR3 contains 19 residues. Trimming shortened V by 4 bases and J by 0 bases, and 25 bases separated the two germline ends. The germline V gene has CDR1 SQVTM and CDR2 ANQGSEA. CDR3: CSVGGVGQSLMDSGNTIYF. The CDR3 DNA sequence: TGCAGCGTTGGGGGAGTGGGACAATCACTTATGGACTCTGGAAACACCATATATTTT.

The V and J genes are TRBV6-4 and TRBJ2-3, with unresolved D. V was shortened by 5 bases and J by 4 bases, with 10 bases between the two germline ends. Germline loops: CDR1 MRHNA, CDR2 SNTAGT. The CDR3 is 13 residues long. DNA for the CDR3: TGTGCCAGCAGTCTCGGCTTGTCAGATACGCAGTATTTT. This gives the protein CASSLGLSDTQYF.

In this sample, this clone turned up once. The V gene is TRBV5-1, the J gene TRBJ2-3; possibly TRBD2 for D (5 bases). The CDR3 spans 15 residues. V was pared by 1 base and J by 0 bases, with 9 bases between. The V gene's germline CDR1 is SGHRS and CDR2 YFSETQ. The DNA of the CDR3 is TGCGCCAGCAGCTTGAACGGGGATAGCACAGATACGCAGTATTTT. This gives the protein CASSLNGDSTDTQYF.

This chain connects TRBV2 to TRBJ2-3; D not resolved. The CDR3 totals 16 residues. Trimming removed 3 bases at V and 0 bases at J, with 13 bases between. CDR1 and CDR2 (germline): SNHLY, FYNNEI. Here the CDR3 DNA reads TGTGCCAGCAGTGAGTCGGGCCCCGGGAGCACAGATACGCAGTATTTT. As protein: CASSESGPGSTDTQYF.

The chain employs TRBV30 and TRBJ2-7; 11 bases line up with TRBD2. Per germline, CDR1 GTSNPN and CDR2 SVGIG (reference sequence). The CDR3 is 14 residues long. V shed 1 base, J shed 2 bases, and the junction held 1 base outside the gene matches. In DNA form, the CDR3 reads TGTGCCTGGAGTGCACTAGCGGGAGCCTACGAGCAGTACTTC. This translates into CAWSALAGAYEQYF. The full variable domain, rest sourced from reference TRBV30 and TRBJ2-7, is SQTIHQWPATLVQPVGSPLSLECTVEGTSNPNLYWYRQAAGRGLQLLFYSVGIGQISSEVPQNLSASRPQDRQFILSSKKLLLSDSGFYLCAWSALAGAYEQYFGPGTRLTVT.

This clone was seen only a few times. V usage is TRBV6-1 and J usage is TRBJ1-5, with 9 positions matching TRBD1. After removal of 6 bases from V and 6 bases from J, the junction contained 3 bases not matched to a gene. Germline-derived CDR1 and CDR2 are MNHNS and SASEGT. This CDR3 comprises 13 residues. CDR3 in DNA: TGTGCCAGCAGCGTGACAGGGGGTCAGCCCCAGCATTTT. It yields the protein CASSVTGGQPQHF.

The rearrangement links TRBV10-1 to TRBJ2-2; D is unclear. The V gene's germline CDR1 is WNHNN and CDR2 SYGVQD (reference sequence). The CDR3 covers 13 residues. The V end was cut by 6 bases, the J end by 9 bases, with 14 bases between. DNA of the CDR3: TGCGCCAGCAGCGAGAGTGGATATCGGGAGCTGTTTTTT. This gives the protein CASSESGYRELFF.

This chain uses TRBV2 with TRBJ1-1; 7 bases agree with TRBD1. CDR1 and CDR2 (germline): SNHLY, FYNNEI. The V segment lost 10 bases and the J segment 0 bases; nucleotides outside the gene matches: 8. The CDR3 length is 14 residues. DNA for the CDR3: TGTGCCAACCGGGACAGAGGAATGAACACTGAAGCTTTCTTT. This gives the protein CANRDRGMNTEAFF. Full variable domain (rest looked up from reference TRBV2 and TRBJ1-1): EPEVTQTPSHQVTQMGQEVILRCVPISNHLYFYWYRQILGQKVEFLVSFYNNEISEKSEIFDDQFSVERPDGSNFTLKIRSTKLEDSAMYFCANRDRGMNTEAFFGQGTRLTVV.

The chain combines TRBV6-5 with TRBJ1-2, with D perhaps matching TRBD1 (5 bases). V gave up 7 bases and J gave up 4 bases, with 10 bases separating them. This CDR3 region has 12 residues. CDR1 and CDR2 from the germline V gene are MNHEY and SVGAGI. The CDR3 nucleotides are TGTGCCAGCACCCGGGACCGCTATGGCTACACCTTC. Translating it yields CASTRDRYGYTF.